The 29 T cell receptor beta chains given below trace back to one sample, sequenced in a study of blood T cell repertoires in COVID-19. TCRdb's table, derived via immunoSEQ multiplex PCR, lists solely in-frame clones and lacks some. The table records around 270,000 clones, 75% to 90% of them present only once. Input material: PBMCs or T cells enriched from blood (not recorded which). The receptors here all came from a woman aged 40 to 50 who had been exposed to COVID-19.

V usage is TRBV2 and J usage is TRBJ2-3; a weak D match, TRBD2 (7 bases). The V gene lost 8 bases and the J gene lost 2 bases, with 20 bases spanning the gap. The CDR3 covers 16 residues. Germline lookup yields CDR1 SNHLY and CDR2 FYNNEI. CDR3 nucleotide sequence: TGTGCCAGCTCTAAAGAGGGGGGGTCCACCACAGATACGCAGTATTTT. Translated, it gives CASSKEGGSTTDTQYF.

This chain connects TRBV6-2 or TRBV6-3 to TRBJ1-5; D is perhaps TRBD1 (5 bases). V lost 2 bases to trimming and J lost 1 base, with 12 bases between them. Germline V gene sequence: CDR1 MNHEY, CDR2 SVGEGT. The CDR3 is made up of 16 amino acids. Here the CDR3 DNA reads TGTGCCAGCAGTTACGGGGGGACCTCCAGCAATCAGCCCCAGCATTTT. It codes for CASSYGGTSSNQPQHF.

The chain employs TRBV7-2 and TRBJ1-1; no reliable D call. Germline lookup yields CDR1 SGHTA and CDR2 FQGNSA. The ends were cut back, 0 bases at V and 0 bases at J, with 8 bases in the middle. CDR3 length: 15 amino acids. DNA of the CDR3: TGTGCCAGCAGCTTAGCAGCTCTCATGAACACTGAAGCTTTCTTT. Its translation is CASSLAALMNTEAFF.

This clone was seen only once. The chain uses TRBV12-3 or TRBV12-4 and TRBJ1-5; 7 nucleotides match TRBD1. V shed 8 bases and J 5 bases; nucleotides not matched to a gene: 3. The CDR3 sequence is 12 residues long. The CDR3 DNA follows: TGTGCCAGCGGTGACAGGGATCAGCCCCAGCATTTT. This sequence encodes CASGDRDQPQHF.

The genes are TRBV4-3 and TRBJ2-1, with TRBD2 identical over 14 bases. CDR3 length: 17 amino acids. The germline V gene has CDR1 LGHNA and CDR2 YSLEER. Unmatched junction bases numbered 10, after V lost 3 bases and J lost 9 bases. Written as DNA, the CDR3 is TGCGCCAGCAGCCAGGGACTAGCGGGAGTTGGATTTATTGAGCAGTTCTTC. Its translation is CASSQGLAGVGFIEQFF.

The chain recombines TRBV6-5 with TRBJ1-6, with D tentatively TRBD1 (5 bases). V gave up 6 bases and J gave up 6 bases, with 12 bases separating them. This CDR3 is built from 14 residues. The germline V gene encodes CDR1 MNHEY and CDR2 SVGAGI. The chain's CDR3 is CASRMQGGNSPLHF. The CDR3 DNA follows: TGTGCCAGCAGGATGCAGGGAGGTAATTCACCCCTCCACTTT.

The gene calls are TRBV18 and TRBJ1-6; 8 positions match TRBD1. The CDR3 is 15 residues long. The germline V gene has CDR1 KGHSH and CDR2 LQKENI. V was pared by 4 bases and J by 6 bases, with 5 bases of the junction left unmatched. CDR3 protein: CASSLEQGVNSPLHF. CDR3 coding DNA: TGTGCCAGCTCACTCGAACAGGGGGTTAATTCACCCCTCCACTTT.

In its sample, this clone was seen once. The rearrangement uses TRBV5-1 and TRBJ1-4, with D uncertain. The CDR3 covers 14 residues. V was trimmed by 2 bases and J by 0 bases, leaving 5 bases between them. Germline V gives CDR1 SGHRS, CDR2 YFSETQ. DNA of the CDR3: TGCGCCAGCAGCTTTTCAACAACTAATGAAAAACTGTTTTTT. Amino acids: CASSFSTTNEKLFF.

This chain connects TRBV4-1 to TRBJ2-5; 8 bases map to TRBD1. The V gene's germline CDR1 is MGHRA and CDR2 YSYEKL. This CDR3 is 15 amino acids long. V lost 4 bases, J lost 6 bases, and 10 bases stayed unmatched. Here the CDR3 reads CASSRIQGARKTQYF. The CDR3 nucleotides are TGCGCCAGCAGCCGGATTCAGGGGGCTAGAAAGACCCAGTACTTC.

The chain combines TRBV5-6 with TRBJ2-1; 9 bases agree with TRBD2. V lost 4 bases and J lost 3; bases outside the gene matches: 8. CDR3 length equals 16 residues. Germline lookup yields CDR1 SGHDT and CDR2 YYEEEE. CDR3 region: CASSVGRGGDYNEQFF. The CDR3 DNA is TGTGCCAGCAGCGTGGGTCGCGGGGGGGACTACAATGAGCAGTTCTTC.

CDR3: CASSLQGSSGYTF. For the CDR3, the DNA is TGTGCCAGCAGTTTGCAGGGATCAAGTGGCTACACCTTC. The V gene is TRBV12-3 or TRBV12-4, the J gene TRBJ1-2, with D possibly being TRBD1 (5 bases). V was clipped by 3 bases and J by 7 bases, with 12 bases between them. CDR3 length equals 13 residues.

The chain couples TRBV6-5 to TRBJ2-7; 8 nucleotides match TRBD1. Germline assignment: CDR1 MNHEY and CDR2 SVGAGI. J lost 2 bases, V lost 8 bases, and 8 bases had no gene match. The CDR3 is 14 residues long. The CDR3 nucleotides read TGTGCCAGCGCTCAGGGGGCGCGTACCTACGAGCAGTACGTC. Translating gives CASAQGARTYEQYV.

This clone occurred once. The chain links TRBV4-1 to TRBJ2-6, with a tentative D call TRBD2 (6 bases). V was trimmed by 4 bases and J by 9 bases, leaving 16 bases between them. The CDR3 length is 15 residues. CDR1 MGHRA and CDR2 YSYEKL come from the germline V gene. The CDR3 nucleotides read TGCGCCAGCAGCCTCTGGGGGGTTGAGGTCAACGTCCTGACTTTC. Encoded protein: CASSLWGVEVNVLTF.

This chain connects TRBV3-1 (or the pseudogene TRBV3-2) to TRBJ2-7; D is undetermined. The germline CDR1 and CDR2 sequences are LGHDT and YNNKEL (reference sequence). The CDR3 covers 12 residues. The CDR3 DNA sequence: TGTGCCAGCAGCCAACCTTCCTGCGAGCAGTACGTC. Translating gives CASSQPSCEQYV.

V is TRBV19 and J is TRBJ2-1; 9 bases match TRBD1. CDR3 length: 16 residues. V shed 5 bases, J shed 12 bases, and the junction held 17 bases outside the gene matches. Germline CDR1 LNHDA, CDR2 SQIVND (reference sequence). The CDR3 DNA sequence: TGTGCCAGTAGTCGGACAGGGGATGGGGATTACGGTGGGCAGTTCTTC. Translating gives CASSRTGDGDYGGQFF.

The CDR3 bases are TGTGCCAGCAGTTTTGCGAGGCGTGAAGCTTTCTTT. This encodes CASSFARREAFF. The chain carries TRBV28 and TRBJ1-1; D not certain. This CDR3 has 12 residues. The V gene's germline CDR1 is MDHEN and CDR2 SYDVKM. V lost 3 bases, J lost 7 bases, and 9 bases lay in between.

J is TRBJ2-5 and V is TRBV10-2, with TRBD1 as a possible D gene (6 bases). V lost 1 base and J 1 base, leaving 10 bases between the germline ends. The CDR3 runs 15 residues. Germline assignment: CDR1 WSHSY and CDR2 SAAADI. The CDR3 DNA reads as TGCGCCAGCAGTGAGTTTACAGGGCTCCAAGAGACCCAGTACTTC. This sequence encodes CASSEFTGLQETQYF.

CDR3 sequence: CASSFRGTGVTGELFF. The CDR3 DNA follows: TGTGCCAGCAGTTTCCGCGGGACAGGGGTCACCGGGGAGCTGTTTTTT. The chain employs TRBV6-5 and TRBJ2-2, with 10 bases fitting TRBD1. J lost 4 bases, V lost 4 bases, and 6 bases had no gene match. CDR3 length: 16 amino acids. Germline CDR1 is MNHEY and CDR2 is SVGAGI.

The chain employs TRBV7-9 and TRBJ1-6, with D possibly being TRBD1 (5 bases). Trimming removed 0 bases from V and 7 bases from J, with 10 bases in between. CDR3 length equals 15 residues. Germline values: CDR1 SEHNR, CDR2 FQNEAQ (reference sequence). The CDR3 region is CASSLAPTANSPLHF. The CDR3 bases are TGTGCCAGCAGCTTAGCGCCGACAGCCAATTCACCCCTCCACTTT.

The chain recombines TRBV20-1 with TRBJ2-1; TRBD1 agrees at 7 bases. The CDR3 has 11 residues. CDR1 DFQATT and CDR2 SNEGSKA come from the germline V gene (reference sequence). V gave up 4 bases and J gave up 13 bases; unmatched junction bases: 7. CDR3 DNA sequence: TGCAGTGCTACCGAAGGGACAGTTCAGTTCTTC. Encoded protein: CSATEGTVQFF.

This clone was counted once. The chain carries TRBV6-5 and TRBJ2-3, with D hard to call. CDR1 and CDR2 from the germline V gene are MNHEY and SVGAGI. CDR3 length: 16 residues. Trimming pared 0 bases from V and 3 bases from J, leaving 13 bases between. The CDR3 DNA is TGTGCCAGCAGTTACTCGTCGCGCGCTAGTACAGATACGCAGTATTTT. Translation: CASSYSSRASTDTQYF.

The rearrangement links TRBV12-1 to TRBJ2-1; the table's D gene call, TRBD2, was not cross checked with the DNA. TRBV12-1 is designated a pseudogene. The CDR3 length is 17 residues. The CDR3 loop reads CASSFGTDEWEWNEQFF. The CDR3 DNA sequence: TGTGCCAGCAGCTTTGGAACCGACGAGTGGGAGTGGAATGAGCAGTTCTTC.

The CDR3 coding sequence is TGCGCCAGCAGCCCACCGACAGCTCACGGCTACACCTTC. Amino acid sequence: CASSPPTAHGYTF. This rearrangement joins TRBV5-1 to TRBJ1-2; D perhaps matches TRBD1 (5 bases). The CDR3 length is 13 residues. Per the germline V gene, CDR1 is SGHRS and CDR2 is YFSETQ. Trimming removed 4 bases at V and 8 bases at J, with 15 bases between.

This chain uses TRBV4-1 with TRBJ1-6; D not resolved. CDR1 is MGHRA, CDR2 YSYEKL, per germline. The V gene lost 0 bases and the J gene lost 14 bases, with 11 bases spanning the gap. CDR3 size: 13 residues. CDR3 in amino acids: CASSQDLGRTLHF. CDR3 DNA: TGCGCCAGCAGCCAAGATTTGGGCCGGACCCTCCACTTT.

The J gene is TRBJ2-1, the V gene TRBV6-1, with D possibly matching TRBD1 (5 bases). V was cut by 2 bases and J by 12 bases, with 14 bases left in between. Germline values: CDR1 MNHNS, CDR2 SASEGT. The CDR3 sequence is 13 residues long. The CDR3 DNA reads as TGTGCCAGCAGTGAAAACCCGGTGGGGCGGCAGTTCTTC. Residues: CASSENPVGRQFF.

The V and J genes are TRBV4-1 and TRBJ2-1; TRBD1 aligns across 7 bases. Trimming removed 1 base from V and 6 bases from J; junction bases left unmatched: 15. The CDR3 is 18 residues long. Looked up from germline, CDR1 is MGHRA and CDR2 is YSYEKL. The CDR3 region is CASSQAKFGVQGVNEQFF. As DNA, the CDR3 is TGCGCCAGCAGCCAAGCGAAGTTTGGAGTTCAGGGGGTCAATGAGCAGTTCTTC.

V and J are TRBV19 and TRBJ2-1, with a tentative D call TRBD2 (5 bases). Germline-derived CDR1 and CDR2 are LNHDA and SQIVND (reference sequence). Trimming removed 3 bases at V and 6 bases at J, with 15 bases between. This CDR3 has 15 amino acids. The CDR3 DNA is TGTGCCAGTAGTATTTCGGCAACTAGGAGCAATGAGCAGTTCTTC. It encodes CASSISATRSNEQFF.

V and J are TRBV9 and TRBJ1-6, with D tentatively TRBD1 (6 bases). The V and J ends lost 0 bases and 7 bases respectively, with 11 bases between them. The CDR3 is 15 residues long. Germline V CDR1 and CDR2: SGDLS, YYNGEE. The CDR3 spells CASSVAGGQNSPLHF. DNA of the CDR3: TGTGCCAGCAGCGTAGCGGGGGGGCAAAATTCACCCCTCCACTTT. The complete variable domain, with remaining parts taken from reference TRBV9 and TRBJ1-6, reads DSGVTQTPKHLITATGQRVTLRCSPRSGDLSVYWYQQSLDQGLQFLIQYYNGEERAKGNILERFSAQQFPDLHSELNLSSLELGDSALYFCASSVAGGQNSPLHFGNGTRLTVT.

V and J are TRBV28 and TRBJ1-6, with 11 bases lining up with TRBD1. This CDR3 is built from 16 residues. Germline V gene data show CDR1 as MDHEN and CDR2 as SYDVKM. V shed 6 bases, J shed 9 bases, and the junction held 10 bases outside the gene matches. The DNA of the CDR3 is TGTGCCAGCAGCCGGACAGGGGGCGAAGGGCGTTCACCCCTCCACTTT. Translation gives CASSRTGGEGRSPLHF.